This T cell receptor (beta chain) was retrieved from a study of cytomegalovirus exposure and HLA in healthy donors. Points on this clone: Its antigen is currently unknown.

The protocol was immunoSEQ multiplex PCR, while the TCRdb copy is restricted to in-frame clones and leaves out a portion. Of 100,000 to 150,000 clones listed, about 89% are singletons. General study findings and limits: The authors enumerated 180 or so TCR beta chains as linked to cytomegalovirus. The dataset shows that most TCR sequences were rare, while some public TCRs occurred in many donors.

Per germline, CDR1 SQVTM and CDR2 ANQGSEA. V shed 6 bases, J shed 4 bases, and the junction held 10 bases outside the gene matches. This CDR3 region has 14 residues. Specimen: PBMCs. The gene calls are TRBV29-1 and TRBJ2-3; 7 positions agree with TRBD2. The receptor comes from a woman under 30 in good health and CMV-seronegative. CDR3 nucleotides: TGCAGCGTCCTTGGGGGGGACGGGGCAGATACGCAGTATTTT. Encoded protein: CSVLGGDGADTQYF.